This T cell receptor (beta chain) appears in the sequencing data of a study of cytomegalovirus exposure and HLA in healthy donors. Across the study: Ancestry clustering placed about 86% of several hundred genotyped donors in the Caucasian-associated cluster. Study observations and caveats: In vitro work confirmed that a few CMV-associated chains recognize CMV antigens. Listed as cytomegalovirus-associated were over 150 TCR beta chains. An analysis done earlier found most TCR beta V segments productive about 87% or about 30% of the time.

From germline, CDR1 is SQVTM and CDR2 ANQGSEA. Trimming pared 6 bases from V and 7 bases from J, leaving 15 bases between. The CDR3 has 13 amino acids. This clone has only one observation. What it binds is unknown. PCR used 60 Vbeta primers and 13 Jbeta primers. Data came from immunoSEQ multiplex PCR; TCRdb stores just in-frame clones and leaves some out. Found here are roughly 200,000 clones, 80% to 85% of them singletons; the top ten hold 1.6%. The sequence came from a man aged 45 to 65 in good health and CMV-seronegative. Sequenced: PBMCs. The chain employs TRBV29-1 and TRBJ1-4; possibly TRBD1 for D (6 bases). CDR3 nucleotide sequence: TGCAGCGTGAAAGGGGGAATTGGTGAAAAACTGTTTTTT. It is translated as CSVKGGIGEKLFF.